This note documents a single T cell receptor beta chain sequence. This entry belongs to a study of blood T cell repertoires in COVID-19. Overall study context: Material from acute and convalescent COVID-19 was sourced from the United States, Italy and Spain. Nucleic acid was either cDNA or gDNA, and it came from T cells, B-cell-depleted T cells, or PBMCs.

Trimming cost V 7 bases and J 1 base; bases outside gene matches: 6. CDR3 length: 13 amino acids. Germline lookup yields CDR1 SQVTM and CDR2 ANQGSEA. Authors' data handling: Nucleated cell number was recorded as an estimate derived from reference gene primer amplification. Repertoires were generated with immunoSEQ multiplex PCR, while TCRdb's copy carries only in-frame clones and drops some. V and J calls plus clone size are reproduced from that table; the DNA served to infer D and trimming. The table includes 250,000 or so clones, around 86% detected once. Sequencing was performed on peripheral blood. This clonotype was obtained from a man aged 40-55 years with active or convalescent COVID-19. V and J are TRBV29-1 and TRBJ1-1; 7 nucleotides line up with TRBD1. For the CDR3, the DNA is TGCAGCGCTGAGGGACAGTGGAACACTGAAGCTTTCTTT. This codes for CSAEGQWNTEAFF.